This T cell receptor (beta chain) is from a study of blood T cell repertoires in COVID-19. Study information: Whether acute or convalescent, the COVID-19 samples came from the United States, Italy and Spain.

How the authors handled the data: How many nucleated cells were present was estimated from reference gene primer amplification. The data were produced by immunoSEQ multiplex PCR, yet TCRdb's version contains in-frame clones alone and is incomplete. Clone size and the V and J calls come from that table; the DNA yielded D and trimming. The profile covers 98,000 or so clones, with under 90% appearing a single time and roughly 5% taken by the ten largest. Those enrolled in Seattle joined during active infection and were followed longitudinally afterward. Trimming cost V 5 bases and J 3 bases, with 10 bases left between them. The CDR3 spans 14 residues. From germline, CDR1 is LNHDA and CDR2 SQIVND (reference sequence). This clone was counted many times.

Sequences were obtained from peripheral blood. This receptor was taken from a man between 60 and 75 years old with COVID-19, enrolled during active disease. The rearrangement uses TRBV19 and TRBJ2-2, with a weak D call TRBD2 (6 bases). For the CDR3, the DNA is TGTGCCAGTAGTGCGGGACCTTACACCGGGGAGCTGTTTTTT. As protein: CASSAGPYTGELFF. The full variable domain, with the rest looked up from reference TRBV19 and TRBJ2-2, is DGGITQSPKYLFRKEGQNVTLSCEQNLNHDAMYWYRQDPGQGLRLIYYSQIVNDFQKGDIAEGYSVSREKKESFPLTVTSAQKNPTAFYLCASSAGPYTGELFFGEGSRLTVL.